Sequencing of this T cell receptor beta chain was carried out in a study of blood T cells in healthy people across ages. Between the trimmed V and J ends, which lost 5 bases and 3 bases, there was a span of 8 bases. The CDR3 runs to 12 residues. CDR1 and CDR2 (germline): MNHEY, SVGAGI. A minimum of 6 million PBMCs was isolated per sample. A few counts support this clonotype. The use of a sample-barcoded 5' primer and a J-beta primer mix characterized a second PCR of roughly 7 to 12 cycles. TCRdb reprocessed the 5' RACE reads with MiXCR, giving one entry per CDR3 protein. The data contain about a million distinct CDR3 sequences, roughly 47% of them singletons.

The V gene is TRBV6-5, the J gene TRBJ2-7, with unresolved D. The receptor was derived from a woman aged 55 to 70 in good health. Sequenced input: blood. CDR3 in amino acids: CASSRTHYEQYF. Here the CDR3 DNA reads TGTGCCAGCAGTAGGACCCACTACGAGCAGTACTTC.